The rows below give T cell receptor beta chains drawn from one sample of a study of blood T cell repertoires in COVID-19. Profiling relied on immunoSEQ multiplex PCR, and the TCRdb table lists in-frame clones only, not all of them. The sample gives about 330,000 clones, just over 85% of which show up once; more than 9% is in the top ten. The material sequenced was PBMCs or T cells enriched from blood (not recorded which). These receptors originate from a woman aged 18-35 years who had recovered from COVID-19. The CDR3 runs from the conserved cysteine through the conserved F or W. The D gene is left open where the match is weak. Only part of the rows carry a size: once, few, many, or a class if the clone is expanded.

clone_size	v_call	j_call	d_call	cdr3_aa	cdr3_nt
.	TRBV5-1	TRBJ2-4	.	CASSLIPSRERAKNIQYF	TGCGCCAGCAGCTTAATACCGTCCCGGGAGAGAGCCAAAAACATTCAGTACTTC
.	TRBV27	TRBJ2-5	TRBD2	CASSLSKVAGYQETQYF	TGTGCCAGCAGTTTATCGAAGGTAGCGGGGTACCAAGAGACCCAGTACTTC
.	TRBV11-2	TRBJ2-7	TRBD2	CASSYTSGPYEQYF	TGTGCCAGCAGTTATACTAGCGGGCCCTACGAGCAGTACTTC
.	TRBV10-3	TRBJ2-2	.	CAISEQTLNTGELFF	TGTGCCATCAGTGAACAGACCCTGAACACCGGGGAGCTGTTTTTT
.	TRBV5-1	TRBJ2-5	.	CASSLARNQETQYF	TGCGCCAGCAGCTTGGCCAGGAACCAAGAGACCCAGTACTTC
.	TRBV7-9	TRBJ1-1	TRBD1	CASSPQGEATEAFF	TGTGCCAGCAGCCCCCAGGGGGAGGCCACTGAAGCTTTCTTT
.	TRBV24-1	TRBJ2-6	TRBD1	CATSTPDRGLSGANVLTF	TGTGCCACCAGTACCCCGGACAGGGGGCTCTCTGGGGCCAACGTCCTGACTTTC
.	TRBV15	TRBJ2-3	TRBD2	CATSTLAGSTDTQYF	TGTGCCACCAGCACACTAGCGGGTAGCACAGATACGCAGTATTTT
.	TRBV2	TRBJ2-1	.	CASRRDSNYNEQFF	TGTGCCAGCAGGCGGGACTCGAACTACAATGAGCAGTTCTTC
.	TRBV5-1	TRBJ1-2	TRBD1	CASSLEQGGTRYTF	TGCGCCAGCAGCTTGGAACAGGGGGGGACCCGCTACACCTTC
once	TRBV6-5	TRBJ1-5	.	CAREGGSHSNQPQHF	TGTGCCAGGGAGGGAGGCTCGCATAGCAATCAGCCCCAGCATTTT
.	TRBV9	TRBJ2-6	.	CASSPTGSGANVLTF	TGTGCCAGCAGCCCCACTGGCTCTGGGGCCAACGTCCTGACTTTC
few	TRBV2	TRBJ1-1	.	CASSVGGTNGYTEAFF	TGTGCCAGCAGTGTTGGGGGGACGAATGGTTACACTGAAGCTTTCTTT
.	TRBV18	TRBJ2-1	TRBD2	CASSPRLAGRESEQFF	TGTGCCAGCTCACCACGGCTAGCGGGTCGAGAGAGTGAGCAGTTCTTC
.	TRBV14	TRBJ2-6	.	CASSKTGANVLTF	TGTGCCAGCAGCAAGACAGGAGCCAACGTCCTGACTTTC
.	TRBV10-2	TRBJ2-5	.	CASSYQTPSEETQYF	TGCGCCAGCAGTTATCAAACCCCTAGCGAAGAGACCCAGTACTTC
.	TRBV4-2	TRBJ2-3	TRBD2	CASSQDIGRGGADTQYF	TGTGCCAGCAGCCAAGATATAGGACGGGGGGGGGCAGATACGCAGTATTTT
few	TRBV7-9	TRBJ1-4	.	CASSPFGGGNEKLFF	TGTGCCAGCAGCCCCTTCGGGGGTGGGAATGAAAAACTGTTTTTT
.	TRBV11-3	TRBJ1-1	.	CASSLDRNTEAFF	TGTGCCAGCAGCTTGGACAGGAACACTGAAGCTTTCTTT
.	TRBV4-1	TRBJ1-6	.	CASSQARGAQSPLHF	TGCGCCAGCAGCCAAGCACGCGGAGCGCAATCACCCCTCCACTTT
.	TRBV6-6	TRBJ1-6	TRBD1	CASRLSTGAANSPLHF	TGTGCCAGCAGGCTCTCCACAGGGGCCGCGAATTCACCCCTCCACTTT
.	TRBV6-1	TRBJ1-2	.	CASSENPQQIPNYGYTF	TGTGCCAGCAGTGAGAACCCACAGCAGATCCCTAACTATGGCTACACCTTC
.	TRBV9	TRBJ2-5	.	CASSVATRGGETQYF	TGTGCCAGCAGCGTAGCTACAAGGGGGGGAGAGACCCAGTACTTC
.	TRBV7-9	TRBJ2-7	.	CASSLASVPGEQYF	TGTGCCAGCAGCTTAGCGAGCGTCCCAGGGGAGCAGTACTTC
.	TRBV21-1	TRBJ1-5	.	CASSKHRTYSNQPQHF	TGTGCCAGCAGCAAACACAGAACTTATAGCAATCAGCCCCAGCATTTT
.	TRBV6-4	TRBJ1-3	TRBD1	CASSDTGQGGLSGNTIYF	TGTGCCAGCAGTGACACGGGACAGGGTGGGCTCTCTGGAAACACCATATATTTT
.	TRBV5-1	TRBJ1-2	.	CASSLTGLGGYTF	TGCGCCAGCAGCTTGACAGGTCTAGGTGGCTACACCTTC
.	TRBV3-1/TRBV3-2	TRBJ1-1	.	CASSLNPGGMNTEAFF	TGTGCCAGCAGCCTAAACCCCGGGGGAATGAACACTGAAGCTTTCTTT
few	TRBV5-8	TRBJ1-5	TRBD1	CASSHGTGGYQPQHF	TGTGCCAGCAGCCATGGGACAGGGGGTTATCAGCCCCAGCATTTT
.	TRBV10-3	TRBJ2-2	.	CAISDLRLKGLTGELFF	TGTGCCATCAGTGACCTGCGGCTGAAAGGTCTCACCGGGGAGCTGTTTTTT
.	TRBV5-8	TRBJ1-5	TRBD1	CASSLRDRGLSQPQHF	TGTGCCAGCAGCTTGAGGGACAGGGGGCTGAGTCAGCCCCAGCATTTT
.	TRBV5-6	TRBJ1-1	.	CASSTSTEHTEAFF	TGTGCCAGCAGCACGTCGACAGAGCACACTGAAGCTTTCTTT
.	TRBV7-9	TRBJ1-2	.	CASSLGVTYGYTF	TGTGCCAGCAGCTTAGGCGTCACGTATGGCTACACCTTC
.	TRBV9	TRBJ1-1	TRBD1	CASSAHMSGGAEAFF	TGTGCCAGCAGCGCCCACATGTCAGGGGGCGCAGAGGCTTTCTTT
.	TRBV7-9	TRBJ1-4	TRBD1	CASSRRWTGNWVDEKLFF	TGTGCCAGCAGCCGAAGGTGGACAGGGAATTGGGTGGATGAAAAACTGTTTTTT
.	TRBV11-2	TRBJ2-3	.	CASSFPGTDTQYF	TGTGCCAGCAGCTTCCCGGGAACAGATACGCAGTATTTT
.	TRBV14	TRBJ2-7	TRBD2	CASSLGSWREDEQYF	TGTGCCAGCAGCCTCGGCTCCTGGCGGGAGGACGAGCAGTACTTC
.	TRBV28	TRBJ2-7	.	CASTGGPNYEQYF	TGTGCCAGCACCGGGGGTCCCAACTACGAGCAGTACTTC
.	TRBV30	TRBJ1-2	.	CAWSVRAGGYTF	TGTGCCTGGAGTGTACGGGCGGGGGGCTACACCTTC
.	TRBV3-1/TRBV3-2	TRBJ2-2	TRBD2	CASSQLAGVRTGELFF	TGTGCCAGCAGCCAACTAGCGGGAGTGCGGACCGGGGAGCTGTTTTTT
.	TRBV10-3	TRBJ1-5	.	CAISATGSSNQPQHF	TGTGCCATCAGTGCCACGGGGAGTAGCAATCAGCCCCAGCATTTT
.	TRBV13	TRBJ2-7	TRBD2	CASSPRTSGREASSYEQYF	TGTGCCAGCAGCCCACGGACTAGCGGGAGGGAAGCAAGCTCCTACGAGCAGTACTTC
.	TRBV11-2	TRBJ1-2	TRBD1	CASSPPTGGAGNGYTF	TGTGCCAGCAGCCCCCCTACAGGGGGCGCGGGGAATGGCTACACCTTC
.	TRBV9	TRBJ2-1	.	CASSVGEGGYNEQFF	TGTGCCAGCAGCGTAGGAGAAGGGGGCTACAATGAGCAGTTCTTC
.	TRBV3-1/TRBV3-2	TRBJ2-5	TRBD2	CASSPRTSGGWETQYF	TGTGCCAGCAGCCCTCGGACTAGCGGGGGCTGGGAGACCCAGTACTTC
.	TRBV21-1	TRBJ2-7	.	CASSKEGSDSSLSGEQYF	TGTGCCAGCAGCAAAGAGGGTAGTGACAGCTCCCTGAGTGGGGAGCAGTACTTC
.	TRBV7-9	TRBJ1-1	.	CASSGYRGKNTEAFF	TGTGCCAGCAGCGGATATAGGGGGAAGAACACTGAAGCTTTCTTT
.	TRBV28	TRBJ2-5	.	CASTNSGSGSETQYF	TGTGCCAGCACCAATTCGGGGTCCGGGTCGGAGACCCAGTACTTC
.	TRBV7-2	TRBJ2-1	.	CASTDGQFTNEQFF	TGTGCCAGTACCGACGGACAGTTTACCAATGAGCAGTTCTTC
.	TRBV7-6	TRBJ2-5	.	CASSPYQETQYF	TGTGCCAGCTCCCCGTACCAAGAGACCCAGTACTTC
.	TRBV6-5	TRBJ2-1	TRBD2	CASSYGSASGNNEQFF	TGTGCCAGCAGTTACGGTTCGGCTAGCGGAAACAATGAGCAGTTCTTC
once	TRBV29-1	TRBJ1-1	TRBD1	CTERGQTGNTEAFF	TGCACCGAAAGGGGACAGACAGGGAACACTGAAGCTTTCTTT
.	TRBV28	TRBJ1-6	.	CASSFGGRASPLHF	TGTGCCAGCAGTTTTGGGGGCAGGGCATCACCCCTCCACTTT